The clone carrying this T cell receptor beta chain has just a few counts. Its cognate antigen is unknown. It was with a sample-barcoded 5' primer and a J-beta primer mix that a second PCR of about 7 to 12 cycles was run. Tags on each cDNA molecule came from a template-switch adaptor with 12 random nucleotides. TCRdb itself ran the 5' RACE reads through MiXCR, one entry per CDR3 protein. The sample comprises hundreds of thousands of distinct CDR3 sequences, approximately 44% of which are singletons, and roughly 19% rests with the top ten. This sample is part of a study of blood T cells in healthy people across ages. Peripheral blood, about 10 milliliters per donor, was collected. The CDR3 is 11 residues long. The germline V gene has CDR1 SGHVS and CDR2 FNYEAQ. Trimming shortened V by 8 bases and J by 5 bases, and 9 bases separated the two germline ends. Study-wide results and caveats: More naive CD4+ cells and higher diversity marked long-lived donors relative to aged donors.

Source material: blood. The receptor's source is a man aged 60 to 75 in good health. The chain links TRBV7-6 to TRBJ2-5; D remains unclear. The CDR3 protein is CASGNRETQYF. The DNA of the CDR3 is TGTGCCAGCGGAAATAGGGAGACCCAGTACTTC.